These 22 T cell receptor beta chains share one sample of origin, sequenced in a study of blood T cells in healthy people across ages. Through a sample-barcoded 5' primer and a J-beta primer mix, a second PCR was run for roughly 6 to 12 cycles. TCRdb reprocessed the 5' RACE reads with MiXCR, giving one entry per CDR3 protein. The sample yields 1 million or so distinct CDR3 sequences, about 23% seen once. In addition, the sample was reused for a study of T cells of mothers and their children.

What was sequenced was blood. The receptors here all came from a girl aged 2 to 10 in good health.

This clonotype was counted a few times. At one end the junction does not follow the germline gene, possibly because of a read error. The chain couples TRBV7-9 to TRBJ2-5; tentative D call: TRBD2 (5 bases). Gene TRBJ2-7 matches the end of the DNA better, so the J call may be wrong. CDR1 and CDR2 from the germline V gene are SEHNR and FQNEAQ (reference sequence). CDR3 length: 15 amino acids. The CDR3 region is CASSLATGIGYEQYF. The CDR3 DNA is TGTGCCAGCAGCCTAGCCACCGGGATAGGATACGAGCAGTACTTC.

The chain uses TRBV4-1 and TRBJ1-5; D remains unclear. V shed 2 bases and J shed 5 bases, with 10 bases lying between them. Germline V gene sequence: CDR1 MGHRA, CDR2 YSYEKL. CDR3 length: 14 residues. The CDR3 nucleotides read TGCGCCAGCAGCCAAATACTGCATGATCAGCCCCAGCATTTT. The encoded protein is CASSQILHDQPQHF.

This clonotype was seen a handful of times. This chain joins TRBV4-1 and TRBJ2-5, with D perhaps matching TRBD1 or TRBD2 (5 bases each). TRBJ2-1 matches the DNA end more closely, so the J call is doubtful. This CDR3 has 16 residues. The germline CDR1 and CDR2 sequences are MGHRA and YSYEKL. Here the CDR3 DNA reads TGCGCCAGCAGCCAACCCCGGGACCTCCCCAGAAGTGAGCAGTTCTTC. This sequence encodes CASSQPRDLPRSEQFF.

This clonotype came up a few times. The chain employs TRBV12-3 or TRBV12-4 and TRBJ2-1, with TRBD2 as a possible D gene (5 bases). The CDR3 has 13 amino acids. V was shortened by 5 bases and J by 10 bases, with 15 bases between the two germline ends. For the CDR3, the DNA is TGTGCCAGCAGTCCCATTTTAACGGGGGAGCAGTTCTTC. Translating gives CASSPILTGEQFF.

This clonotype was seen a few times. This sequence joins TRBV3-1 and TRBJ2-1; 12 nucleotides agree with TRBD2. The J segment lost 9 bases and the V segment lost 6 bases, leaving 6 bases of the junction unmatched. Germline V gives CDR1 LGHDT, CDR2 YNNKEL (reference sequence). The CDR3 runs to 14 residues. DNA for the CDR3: TGTGCCAGCAGGGATGGACTAGCGGGAACTGAGCAGTTCTTC. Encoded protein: CASRDGLAGTEQFF.

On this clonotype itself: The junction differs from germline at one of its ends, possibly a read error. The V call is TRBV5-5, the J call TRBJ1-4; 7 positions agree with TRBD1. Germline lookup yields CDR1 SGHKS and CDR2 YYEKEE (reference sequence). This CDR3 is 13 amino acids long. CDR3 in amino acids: CASSIQGREKLFF. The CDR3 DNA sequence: TGTGCCAGCAGCATACAGGGGCGGGAAAAACTGTTTTTC.

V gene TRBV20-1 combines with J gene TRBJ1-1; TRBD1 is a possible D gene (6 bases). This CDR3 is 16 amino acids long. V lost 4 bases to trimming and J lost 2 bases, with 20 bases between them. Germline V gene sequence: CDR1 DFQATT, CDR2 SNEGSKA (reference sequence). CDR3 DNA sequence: TGCAGTGCTATCCCCGGTAGGACAGCGAAAAACACTGAAGCTTTCTTT. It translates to CSAIPGRTAKNTEAFF.

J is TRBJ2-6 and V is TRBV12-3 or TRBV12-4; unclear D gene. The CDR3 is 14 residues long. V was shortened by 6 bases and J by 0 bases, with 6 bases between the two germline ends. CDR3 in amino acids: CASRNNSGANVLTF. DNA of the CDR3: TGTGCCAGCAGAAACAACTCTGGGGCCAACGTCCTGACTTTC.

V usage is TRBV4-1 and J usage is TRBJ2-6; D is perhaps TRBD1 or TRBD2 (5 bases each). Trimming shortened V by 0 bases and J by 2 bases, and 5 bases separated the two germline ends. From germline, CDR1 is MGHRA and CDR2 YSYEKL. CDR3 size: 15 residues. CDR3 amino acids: CASSQEGAGANVLTF. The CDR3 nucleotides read TGCGCCAGCAGCCAAGAGGGGGCTGGGGCCAACGTCCTGACTTTC.

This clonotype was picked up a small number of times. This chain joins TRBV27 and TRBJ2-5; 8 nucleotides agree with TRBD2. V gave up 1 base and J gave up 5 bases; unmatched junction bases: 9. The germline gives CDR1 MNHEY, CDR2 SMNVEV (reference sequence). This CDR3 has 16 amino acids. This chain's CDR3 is CASSLLVPRGVETQYF. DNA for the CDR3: TGTGCCAGCAGTTTATTGGTCCCGCGGGGGGTGGAGACCCAGTACTTC.

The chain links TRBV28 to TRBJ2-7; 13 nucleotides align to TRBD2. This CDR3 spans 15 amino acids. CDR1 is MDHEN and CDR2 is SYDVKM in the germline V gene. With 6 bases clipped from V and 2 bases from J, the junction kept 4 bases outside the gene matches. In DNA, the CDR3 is TGTGCCAGCAGGGTAGGGACTAGCGGGGCCTACGAGCAGTACTTC. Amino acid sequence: CASRVGTSGAYEQYF.

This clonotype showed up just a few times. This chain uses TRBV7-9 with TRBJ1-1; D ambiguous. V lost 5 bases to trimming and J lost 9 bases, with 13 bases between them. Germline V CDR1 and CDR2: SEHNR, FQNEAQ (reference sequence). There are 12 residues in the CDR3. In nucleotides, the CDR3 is TGTGCCAGCAGCGATCTCACCATACAAGCTTTCTTT. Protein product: CASSDLTIQAFF.

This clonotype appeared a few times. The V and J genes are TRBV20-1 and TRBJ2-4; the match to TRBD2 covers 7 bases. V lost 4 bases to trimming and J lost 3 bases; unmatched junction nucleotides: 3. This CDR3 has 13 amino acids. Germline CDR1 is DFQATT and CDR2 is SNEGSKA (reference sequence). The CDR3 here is CSAKTSHKNIQYF. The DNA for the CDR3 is TGCAGTGCTAAGACTAGCCACAAAAACATTCAGTACTTC.

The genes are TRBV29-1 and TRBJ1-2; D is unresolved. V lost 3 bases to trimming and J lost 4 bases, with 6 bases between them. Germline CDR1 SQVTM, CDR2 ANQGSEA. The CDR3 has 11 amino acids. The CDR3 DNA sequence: TGCAGCGTTGATTCCGGCTATGGCTACACCTTC. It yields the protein CSVDSGYGYTF.

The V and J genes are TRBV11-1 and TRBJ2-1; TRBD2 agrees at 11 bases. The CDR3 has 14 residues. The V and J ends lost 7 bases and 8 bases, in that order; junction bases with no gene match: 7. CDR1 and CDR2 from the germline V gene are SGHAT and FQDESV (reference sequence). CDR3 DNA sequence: TGTGCCAGCACCGGACGACTAGCGGGATATGAGCAGTTCTTC. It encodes CASTGRLAGYEQFF. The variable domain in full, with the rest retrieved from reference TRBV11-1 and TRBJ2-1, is EAEVAQSPRYKITEKSQAVAFWCDPISGHATLYWYRQILGQGPELLVQFQDESVVDDSQLPKDRFSAERLKGVDSTLKIQPAELGDSAMYLCASTGRLAGYEQFFGPGTRLTVL.

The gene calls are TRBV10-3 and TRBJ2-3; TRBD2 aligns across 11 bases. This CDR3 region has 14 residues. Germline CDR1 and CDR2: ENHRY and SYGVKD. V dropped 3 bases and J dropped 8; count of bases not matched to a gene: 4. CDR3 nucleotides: TGTGCCATCAGTGAATCTAGCGGGGGGACTACGCAGTATTTT. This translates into CAISESSGGTTQYF.

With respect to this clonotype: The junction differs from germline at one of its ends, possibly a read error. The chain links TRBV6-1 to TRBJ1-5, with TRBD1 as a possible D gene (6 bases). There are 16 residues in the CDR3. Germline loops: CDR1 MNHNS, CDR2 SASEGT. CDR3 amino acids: CASSEGRRGSNQPQHF. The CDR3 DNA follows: TGTGCCAGCAGCGAAGGGAGGAGGGGGAGCAATCAGCCCCAGCATTTT.

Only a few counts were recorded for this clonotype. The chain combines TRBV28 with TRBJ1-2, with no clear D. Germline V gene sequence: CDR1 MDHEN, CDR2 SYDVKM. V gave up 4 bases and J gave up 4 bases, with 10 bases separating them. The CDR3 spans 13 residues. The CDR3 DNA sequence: TGTGCCAGCAGTTCACGGAGCGGCTATGGCTACACCTTC. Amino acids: CASSSRSGYGYTF.

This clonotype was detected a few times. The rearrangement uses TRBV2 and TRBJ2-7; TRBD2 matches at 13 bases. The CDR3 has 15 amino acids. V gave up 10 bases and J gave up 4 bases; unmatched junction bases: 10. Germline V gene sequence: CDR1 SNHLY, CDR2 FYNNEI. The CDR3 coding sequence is TGTGCCACCCATGGACTAGCGGGGGATTCGTACGAGCAGTACTTC. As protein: CATHGLAGDSYEQYF.

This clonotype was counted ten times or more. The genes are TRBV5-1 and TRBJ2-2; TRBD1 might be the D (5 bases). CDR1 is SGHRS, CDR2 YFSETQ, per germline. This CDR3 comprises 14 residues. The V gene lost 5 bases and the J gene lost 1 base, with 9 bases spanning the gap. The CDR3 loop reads CASSLTGNTGELFF. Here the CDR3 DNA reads TGCGCCAGCAGTCTCACAGGGAACACCGGGGAGCTGTTTTTT.

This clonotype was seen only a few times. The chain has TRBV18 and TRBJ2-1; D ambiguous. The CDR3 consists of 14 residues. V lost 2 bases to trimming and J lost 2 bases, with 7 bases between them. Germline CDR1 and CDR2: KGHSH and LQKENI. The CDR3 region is CASSPANTYNEQFF. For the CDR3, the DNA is TGTGCCAGCTCACCAGCTAATACCTACAATGAGCAGTTCTTC.

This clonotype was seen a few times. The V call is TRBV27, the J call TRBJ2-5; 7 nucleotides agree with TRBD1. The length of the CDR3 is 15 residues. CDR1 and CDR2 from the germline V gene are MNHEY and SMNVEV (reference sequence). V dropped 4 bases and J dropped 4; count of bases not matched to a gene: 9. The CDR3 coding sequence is TGTGCCAGCAGTTGGTACAGGGGCGGTCGAGAGACCCAGTACTTC. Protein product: CASSWYRGGRETQYF.